A selection of T cell receptor beta chains follows, all from one sample in a study of PD-L1 blockade in urothelial cancer. The protocol was immunoSEQ multiplex PCR, while the TCRdb copy is restricted to in-frame clones and leaves out a portion. This sample has more than 45,000 clones, with about 80% found just once. The sample in question was PBMCs, obtained around atezolizumab (anti-PD-L1) treatment. The receptors here all came from an older man with urothelial cancer. Each CDR3 is given with its conserved first and last residue. The D gene is left open where the match is weak. Clone size is shown for a subset of rows, as once, few, many or a class of expanded clone.

clone_size	v_call	j_call	d_call	cdr3_aa	cdr3_nt
-	TRBV6-1	TRBJ1-4	-	CASNLQGYNEKLFF	TGTGCCAGCAATTTACAGGGATATAATGAAAAACTGTTTTTT
-	TRBV5-1	TRBJ1-4	-	CASSWVAGTNEKLFF	TGCGCCAGCAGCTGGGTGGCAGGAACTAATGAAAAACTGTTTTTT
-	TRBV15	TRBJ2-7	TRBD2	CATSSPSGTSYEQYF	TGTGCCACCAGCTCCCCTTCCGGGACTAGCTACGAGCAGTACTTC
-	TRBV5-1	TRBJ1-1	-	CASGRGNTEAFF	TGCGCCAGCGGGAGGGGGAACACTGAAGCTTTCTTT
once	TRBV25-1	TRBJ2-3	TRBD1	CASSEELDRGGDTQYF	TGTGCCAGCAGTGAGGAGTTGGACAGGGGCGGAGATACGCAGTATTTT
-	TRBV6-5	TRBJ2-6	-	CASSYGQGPGANVLTF	TGTGCCAGCAGTTACGGGCAGGGCCCTGGGGCCAACGTCCTGACTTTC
-	TRBV18	TRBJ2-7	TRBD1	CASSPRQGGLDEQYF	TGTGCCAGCTCACCACGACAGGGGGGTCTCGACGAGCAGTACTTC
-	TRBV11-2	TRBJ2-7	-	CASSLGHGNYEQYF	TGTGCCAGCAGCTTAGGACACGGAAACTACGAGCAGTACTTC
-	TRBV5-1	TRBJ2-1	TRBD2	CASSITGTRTNEQFF	TGCGCCAGCAGCATTACCGGGACTAGAACCAATGAGCAGTTCTTC
-	TRBV6-5	TRBJ2-7	TRBD2	CASSPTSGRVYEQYF	TGTGCCAGCAGCCCGACTAGCGGGAGGGTCTACGAGCAGTACTTC
-	TRBV19	TRBJ2-7	TRBD2	CASKTSGAIGEQYF	TGTGCCAGTAAGACTAGCGGGGCGATTGGGGAGCAGTACTTC
-	TRBV9	TRBJ2-2	TRBD2	CASSVVGLAASGELFF	TGTGCCAGCAGCGTAGTGGGACTAGCGGCGTCCGGGGAGCTGTTTTTT
-	TRBV27	TRBJ1-1	TRBD1	CASSLRDRGYTEAFF	TGTGCCAGCAGTTTAAGGGACAGGGGGTACACTGAAGCTTTCTTT
-	TRBV13	TRBJ1-2	-	CASSLTDYGYTF	TGTGCCAGCAGCTTGACAGATTATGGCTACACCTTC
-	TRBV19	TRBJ1-5	TRBD1	CASSRDHRGAQPQHF	TGTGCCAGTAGTAGGGACCACAGGGGTGCTCAGCCCCAGCATTTT
-	TRBV30	TRBJ2-5	TRBD2	CAWSRGSGRAWETQYF	TGTGCCTGGAGTCGGGGTAGCGGGAGGGCCTGGGAGACCCAGTACTTC
-	TRBV5-1	TRBJ2-3	TRBD2	CASLPGLAGDTQYF	TGCGCCAGCCTCCCGGGACTAGCGGGAGATACGCAGTATTTT
-	TRBV7-9	TRBJ1-5	TRBD1	CASSLGQFGDQPQHF	TGTGCCAGCAGCTTGGGACAGTTCGGGGATCAGCCCCAGCATTTT
once	TRBV19	TRBJ2-3	TRBD1	CASSVKNRGRSPDTQYF	TGTGCCAGTAGCGTCAAAAACAGGGGGCGATCACCAGATACGCAGTATTTT
-	TRBV5-4	TRBJ2-1	TRBD2	CASILPGGREFF	TGTGCCAGCATACTACCGGGGGGGAGAGAGTTCTTC
once	TRBV7-3	TRBJ2-2	TRBD2	CASSLGLAGGTGELFF	TGTGCCAGCAGCCTTGGACTAGCGGGAGGCACCGGGGAGCTGTTTTTT
-	TRBV27	TRBJ2-1	TRBD2	CASASGTSGYNEQFF	TGTGCCAGCGCCTCAGGGACTAGCGGATACAATGAGCAGTTCTTC
-	TRBV28	TRBJ1-2	TRBD1	CASSSSQGAGGYTF	TGTGCCAGCAGTTCTTCACAGGGGGCGGGCGGCTACACCTTC
few	TRBV30	TRBJ1-5	-	CAWSEGASNQPQHF	TGTGCCTGGAGTGAAGGAGCTAGCAATCAGCCCCAGCATTTT
-	TRBV9	TRBJ2-3	TRBD1	CASSAETGKTDTQYF	TGTGCCAGCAGCGCGGAGACAGGGAAAACAGATACGCAGTATTTT
-	TRBV5-4	TRBJ1-3	-	CASSPDISSGNTIYF	TGTGCCAGCAGCCCAGATATAAGCTCTGGAAACACCATATATTTT
-	TRBV27	TRBJ2-3	-	CASSYWAFSLDTQYF	TGTGCCAGCAGTTACTGGGCTTTCAGCTTAGATACGCAGTATTTT
-	TRBV30	TRBJ2-1	TRBD2	CAWSSFGAGAFDEQFF	TGTGCCTGGAGTTCCTTCGGAGCGGGAGCATTCGATGAGCAGTTCTTC
-	TRBV9	TRBJ2-5	TRBD1	CASSVGQGFSETQYF	TGTGCCAGCAGCGTGGGACAGGGGTTTTCGGAGACCCAGTACTTC
-	TRBV9	TRBJ2-1	-	CASSVALAEISNEQFF	TGTGCCAGCAGCGTAGCTTTAGCGGAGATCTCCAATGAGCAGTTCTTC
-	TRBV27	TRBJ2-1	TRBD1	CASSGGQAPVFF	TGTGCCAGCAGTGGGGGACAGGCCCCCGTGTTCTTC
-	TRBV10-2	TRBJ1-2	TRBD1	CASRGTGRTYGYTF	TGCGCCAGCAGAGGGACAGGGCGGACCTATGGCTACACCTTC
-	TRBV14	TRBJ2-7	TRBD2	CASSQEFLAGSHEQYF	TGTGCCAGCAGCCAAGAATTCCTAGCGGGATCCCACGAGCAGTACTTC
-	TRBV10-3	TRBJ1-2	-	CAISESRTDVGYTF	TGTGCCATCAGTGAGTCCAGGACTGACGTGGGCTACACCTTC
-	TRBV30	TRBJ2-3	-	CAWSPPLGESLTDTQYF	TGTGCCTGGAGTCCTCCATTGGGAGAGAGCCTCACAGATACGCAGTATTTT
-	TRBV7-2	TRBJ1-4	-	CASQRGGFNEKLFF	TGTGCCAGCCAAAGAGGGGGATTTAATGAAAAACTGTTTTTT
once	TRBV10-3	TRBJ2-2	-	CAISVGRNTGELFF	TGTGCCATCAGTGTGGGCAGGAACACCGGGGAGCTGTTTTTT
-	TRBV7-3	TRBJ2-1	TRBD2	CASSPGLAGADEQFF	TGTGCCAGCAGCCCGGGACTAGCGGGAGCGGATGAGCAGTTCTTC
-	TRBV4-1	TRBJ2-1	-	CASSQVAGITSSYNEQFF	TGCGCCAGCAGCCAAGTAGCCGGGATCACCAGCTCCTACAATGAGCAGTTCTTC
few	TRBV15	TRBJ2-7	TRBD2	CATSRILAGVYEQYF	TGTGCCACCAGCAGAATTCTAGCGGGAGTTTACGAGCAGTACTTC
-	TRBV5-1	TRBJ2-2	TRBD1	CASSIGTGTGELFF	TGCGCCAGCAGCATTGGGACAGGCACCGGGGAGCTGTTTTTT
-	TRBV11-2	TRBJ2-5	-	CASSPGQQETQYF	TGTGCCAGCAGCCCCGGACAGCAAGAGACCCAGTACTTC
-	TRBV28	TRBJ1-3	-	CASIRGDSGNTIYF	TGTGCCAGCATACGGGGGGACTCTGGAAACACCATATATTTT
-	TRBV2	TRBJ1-1	TRBD1	CASSKTGMNTEAFF	TGTGCCAGCAGCAAGACAGGGATGAACACTGAAGCTTTCTTT
-	TRBV6-6	TRBJ1-1	-	CASSYQPENTEAFF	TGTGCCAGCAGTTACCAACCAGAGAACACTGAAGCTTTCTTT
-	TRBV6-5	TRBJ2-3	TRBD2	CASSYSPGGLADTQYF	TGTGCCAGCAGTTACTCTCCGGGAGGGTTGGCAGATACGCAGTATTTT
-	TRBV5-4	TRBJ2-1	-	CASSLEVTSNHEQFF	TGTGCCAGCAGCTTGGAGGTCACTAGCAACCATGAGCAGTTCTTC
-	TRBV27	TRBJ2-3	-	CASKGGNTDTQYF	TGTGCCAGCAAAGGGGGAAACACAGATACGCAGTATTTT
-	TRBV15	TRBJ1-2	-	CATSRDSFGGSGYTF	TGTGCCACCAGCAGGGACTCCTTCGGAGGGTCTGGCTACACCTTC
-	TRBV5-4	TRBJ2-5	TRBD2	CASSLRAGVGETQYF	TGTGCCAGCAGCTTACGAGCGGGAGTCGGTGAGACCCAGTACTTC
-	TRBV5-1	TRBJ2-2	-	CASSQGDPRTSSAGELFF	TGCGCCAGCAGCCAAGGCGATCCCCGGACAAGTTCGGCCGGGGAGCTGTTTTTT
few	TRBV10-3	TRBJ2-7	TRBD1	CATGTDSTYEQYF	TGTGCCACTGGGACAGATTCTACCTACGAGCAGTACTTC
few	TRBV30	TRBJ2-7	TRBD2	CAWRKRTSGRYEQYF	TGTGCCTGGAGAAAAAGGACTAGCGGGAGATACGAGCAGTACTTC
-	TRBV29-1	TRBJ2-7	TRBD2	CSASGTTIYEQYF	TGCAGCGCCTCCGGGACTACTATTTACGAGCAGTACTTC
-	TRBV27	TRBJ1-1	TRBD1	CASSPLGTGLNTEAFF	TGTGCCAGCAGTCCCCTAGGGACAGGGCTGAACACTGAAGCTTTCTTT
-	TRBV7-9	TRBJ2-1	-	CASSRRGAGLSYNEQFF	TGTGCCAGCAGCCGACGTGGGGCGGGACTTTCCTACAATGAGCAGTTCTTC
-	TRBV5-6	TRBJ1-4	-	CASSNQKGGGEKLFF	TGTGCCAGCAGCAATCAGAAGGGAGGTGGAGAAAAACTGTTTTTT
-	TRBV2	TRBJ2-5	-	CASSARRRGETQYF	TGTGCCAGCAGTGCGAGGCGTCGCGGAGAGACCCAGTACTTC
-	TRBV9	TRBJ1-1	-	CASSVSGDTEAFF	TGTGCCAGCAGCGTATCAGGGGACACTGAAGCTTTCTTT